This is a list of T cell receptor beta chains from one sample in a study of T cells after yellow fever vaccination. One entry per CDR3 protein, called by TCRdb with MiXCR from the 5' RACE reads. The sample lists 120,000 to 150,000 distinct CDR3 sequences, about 8% occurring once. Sample: CD4+ T cells sorted from PBMCs, taken 5 days after the yellow fever booster vaccination. The source is a man aged 25-45 years who received the YFV17D yellow fever vaccine. The CDR3 runs from the conserved cysteine through the conserved F or W. The D gene is left open where the match is weak. Clone size is shown for a subset of rows, as once, few, many or a class of expanded clone.

DNA: TGCGCCAGCAGCGCCCTAGCGGGAGGGCCCAATGAGCAGTTCTTC
CDR3: CASSALAGGPNEQFF
J: TRBJ2-1
length: 15
D: TRBD2
size: many
V: TRBV5-1

DNA: TGTGCCAGCAGTTTCCCGGGACCACGCACAGATACGCAGTATTTT
CDR3: CASSFPGPRTDTQYF
J: TRBJ2-3
length: 15
D: -
size: many
V: TRBV28

DNA: TGTGCCAGCATCTACACCCCGGGGGGCAACTATGGCTACACCTTC
CDR3: CASIYTPGGNYGYTF
J: TRBJ1-2
length: 15
D: -
size: many
V: TRBV12-3/TRBV12-4

DNA: TGTGCCAGTACCCCCCAGGGGACGGGGTACAATGAGCAGTTCTTC
CDR3: CASTPQGTGYNEQFF
J: TRBJ2-1
length: 15
D: -
size: many
V: TRBV19

DNA: TGTGCCAGCAGCCCCGAAAGACGGACCCAAGAGACCCAGTACTTC
CDR3: CASSPERRTQETQYF
J: TRBJ2-5
length: 15
D: -
size: few
V: TRBV5-4

DNA: TGTGCCAGCAGCCAAGCTCGAAGGATTTGGGGGATGGATGAAAAACTGTTTTTT
CDR3: CASSQARRIWGMDEKLFF
J: TRBJ1-4
length: 18
D: -
size: -
V: TRBV14

DNA: TGCAGTGCTGGCCAAGTTAGACAGGGGGACCTTGGGACCCAGTACTTC
CDR3: CSAGQVRQGDLGTQYF
J: TRBJ2-5
length: 16
D: TRBD1
size: many
V: TRBV20-1

DNA: TGTGCCAGCAGCTTAGAGCTGGGGGCTTGGGAGACCCAGTACTTC
CDR3: CASSLELGAWETQYF
J: TRBJ2-5
length: 15
D: -
size: many
V: TRBV7-9

DNA: TGCAGTGCCGGGACGGCTAGCGGGAGGGGGACGAACACCGGGGAGCTGTTTTTT
CDR3: CSAGTASGRGTNTGELFF
J: TRBJ2-2
length: 18
D: TRBD2
size: many
V: TRBV20-1

DNA: TGCGCCAGCAGCCAAGATCCCACAGGGGGATCGGGGACCCAGTACTTC
CDR3: CASSQDPTGGSGTQYF
J: TRBJ2-5
length: 16
D: TRBD1
size: few
V: TRBV4-3

DNA: TGCGCCAGCAGTCAAGCGACAGGGGGGGCCGGGGAGCTGTTTTTT
CDR3: CASSQATGGAGELFF
J: TRBJ2-2
length: 15
D: TRBD1
size: many
V: TRBV5-1

DNA: TGCGCCAGCAGGTCGCAGAGCTCTGGAAACACCATATATTTT
CDR3: CASRSQSSGNTIYF
J: TRBJ1-3
length: 14
D: -
size: many
V: TRBV5-1

DNA: TGTGCCTGGAACGGGTGGGACAGCACCGGGGAGCTGTTTTTT
CDR3: CAWNGWDSTGELFF
J: TRBJ2-2
length: 14
D: TRBD1
size: many
V: TRBV30

DNA: TGTGCCAGCAGCCTACGTGGTTCCCCTAGCGGGAGTTACGCCCGAGGGGAGCAGTTCTTC
CDR3: CASSLRGSPSGSYARGEQFF
J: TRBJ2-1
length: 20
D: TRBD2
size: many
V: TRBV12-3/TRBV12-4

DNA: TGTGCCAGCAAATCTCCCGGGACAGCGGTGACCCAGTACTTC
CDR3: CASKSPGTAVTQYF
J: TRBJ2-5
length: 14
D: TRBD1
size: many
V: TRBV6-1

DNA: TGTGCCAGCAGTTTATCCCCTGGGACAGGGTCCTACGAGCAGTACTTC
CDR3: CASSLSPGTGSYEQYF
J: TRBJ2-7
length: 16
D: TRBD1
size: many
V: TRBV27

DNA: TGTGCCTGGAGGGCTAGCGGATCCTACGAGCAGTACTTC
CDR3: CAWRASGSYEQYF
J: TRBJ2-7
length: 13
D: TRBD2
size: -
V: TRBV30

DNA: TGTGCCAGCAGCCGTATCTCTGGGGCCAACGTCCTGACTTTC
CDR3: CASSRISGANVLTF
J: TRBJ2-6
length: 14
D: -
size: many
V: TRBV6-5

DNA: TGTGCCAGAAGCTCGACCCACGGGATTCCGAAACTGTTTTTT
CDR3: CARSSTHGIPKLFF
J: TRBJ1-4
length: 14
D: -
size: -
V: TRBV5-3

DNA: TGCAGTGCTAGCATTCCCGGGACAGGGGGTACCGGGGAGCTGTTTTTT
CDR3: CSASIPGTGGTGELFF
J: TRBJ2-2
length: 16
D: TRBD1
size: few
V: TRBV20-1

DNA: TGCGCCAGCAGCCCCGGGACTAGCGGGAGCGGGGAGCTGTTTTTT
CDR3: CASSPGTSGSGELFF
J: TRBJ2-2
length: 15
D: TRBD2
size: few
V: TRBV5-1

DNA: TGCGCCAGCAGACAGGGGGGAAAGGACAATGAGCAGTTCTTC
CDR3: CASRQGGKDNEQFF
J: TRBJ2-1
length: 14
D: TRBD1
size: many
V: TRBV5-1

DNA: TGCGCCAGCAGCTTATACCTACCGGGACAGGCGAGCACAGATACGCAGTATTTT
CDR3: CASSLYLPGQASTDTQYF
J: TRBJ2-3
length: 18
D: TRBD1
size: many
V: TRBV5-1

DNA: TGTGCCTGGAGTGTAGGGGTTTCAGGGGGCAATCAGCCCCAGCATTTT
CDR3: CAWSVGVSGGNQPQHF
J: TRBJ1-5
length: 16
D: -
size: few
V: TRBV30

DNA: TGTGCCAGCAGCTTCGTGGGCGGGACCTTCTCCTACGAGCAGTACTTC
CDR3: CASSFVGGTFSYEQYF
J: TRBJ2-7
length: 16
D: -
size: many
V: TRBV7-2

DNA: TGTGCCAGCAGCTTAAGTTCACGACAGGGTTGGACTGAAGCTTTCTTT
CDR3: CASSLSSRQGWTEAFF
J: TRBJ1-1
length: 16
D: TRBD1
size: few
V: TRBV5-5

DNA: TGCGCCAGCAGCTTGACCCAGAACACTGAAGCTTTCTTT
CDR3: CASSLTQNTEAFF
J: TRBJ1-1
length: 13
D: -
size: many
V: TRBV5-1